This T cell receptor beta chain was obtained from a study of blood T cell repertoires in COVID-19. Study as a whole: Samples representing acute and convalescent COVID-19 were sourced from the United States, Italy and Spain. PBMCs, B-cell-depleted T cells, or T cells provided the cDNA or gDNA that made up the material.

In the original processing: The assay estimated nucleated cells by amplifying reference gene primers. The protocol was immunoSEQ multiplex PCR, while the TCRdb copy is restricted to in-frame clones and leaves out a portion. V, J and clone size are those of that table, while D and trimming were read from the DNA. The repertoire includes 150,000 to 200,000 clones, around nine tenths of them detected once, and over 4.5% sits in the top ten. This clone has just one count. The CDR3 runs 16 residues. From germline, CDR1 is SEHNR and CDR2 FQNEAQ (reference sequence). The V end was cut by 3 bases, the J end by 0 bases, with 13 bases between.

Specimen: peripheral blood. The genes are TRBV7-9 and TRBJ2-3; TRBD2 is a possible D gene (6 bases). The sequence derives from a human donor in a cohort sampled during active COVID-19. The CDR3 spells CASSFLRDSSTDTQYF. CDR3 sequence (DNA): TGTGCCAGCAGCTTCTTGAGGGACTCGAGCACAGATACGCAGTATTTT.